These 27 T cell receptor beta chains were sequenced from one sample in a study of blood T cell repertoires in COVID-19. TCRdb's table, derived via immunoSEQ multiplex PCR, lists solely in-frame clones and lacks some. The sample holds roughly 140,000 clones, around 90% seen once. The material sequenced was peripheral blood. Every receptor here comes from a woman aged 55-70 years with active or convalescent COVID-19.

The V gene is TRBV11-2, the J gene TRBJ2-7, with D unclear. The germline V gene encodes CDR1 SGHAT and CDR2 FQNNGV. The CDR3 consists of 15 residues. V was clipped by 2 bases and J by 2 bases, with 13 bases between them. The CDR3 bases are TGTGCCAGCAGCTTACGCAGCCTAGAAGCCTACGAGCAGTACTTC. Protein: CASSLRSLEAYEQYF.

The rearrangement links TRBV18 to TRBJ1-5; TRBD1 aligns across 9 bases. With V trimmed by 4 bases and J by 5 bases, 6 bases remained unmatched. Germline V lookup: CDR1 KGHSH, CDR2 LQKENI. The CDR3 sequence is 15 residues long. The DNA for the CDR3 is TGTGCCAGCTCACTTGGGCGACAGGGGGATCAGCCCCAGCATTTT. Amino acids: CASSLGRQGDQPQHF.

The rearrangement links TRBV5-1 to TRBJ1-2, with D perhaps TRBD1 (6 bases). The CDR3 runs 13 residues. The V and J ends lost 4 bases and 3 bases respectively, with 10 bases between them. Germline CDR1 is SGHRS and CDR2 is YFSETQ. CDR3 DNA: TGCGCCAGCAGCGCGGACAGCGACTATGGCTACACCTTC. This sequence encodes CASSADSDYGYTF.

This clone appeared a single time. This chain joins TRBV7-2 and TRBJ2-1; 8 nucleotides align to TRBD2. This CDR3 contains 16 residues. The junction had 10 bases not matched to a gene; V was cut back by 5 bases and J by 4 bases. In germline, CDR1 is SGHTA, CDR2 FQGNSA. In nucleotides, the CDR3 is TGTGCCAGCAGCCCGGAGGTAGCGGGGCCATACAATGAGCAGTTCTTC. It translates to CASSPEVAGPYNEQFF.

The rearrangement uses TRBV10-3 and TRBJ1-5; weak D call: TRBD1 (6 bases). The CDR3 extends over 17 amino acids. Germline-derived CDR1 and CDR2 are ENHRY and SYGVKD. Trimming left V 2 bases short and J 0 bases short, with 14 bases between. CDR3 DNA: TGTGCCATCAGTGAGAAGAAGGGGGTATTTAGCAATCAGCCCCAGCATTTT. As protein: CAISEKKGVFSNQPQHF.

This clone was detected only once. V usage is TRBV15 and J usage is TRBJ1-2, with a tentative D call TRBD1 (6 bases). Germline-derived CDR1 and CDR2 are LNHNV and YYDKDF (reference sequence). CDR3 length equals 15 residues. Trimming shortened V by 4 bases and J by 4 bases, and 16 bases separated the two germline ends. The chain's CDR3 is CATSTRTVPLYGYTF. For the CDR3, the DNA is TGTGCCACCAGCACTCGGACAGTCCCTCTCTATGGCTACACCTTC. Based on the CDR3 plus reference TRBV15 and TRBJ1-2, the full variable domain is DAMVIQNPRYQVTQFGKPVTLSCSQTLNHNVMYWYQQKSSQAPKLLFHYYDKDFNNEADTPDNFQSRRPNTSFCFLDIRSPGLGDTAMYLCATSTRTVPLYGYTFGSGTRLTVV.

The CDR3 region is CASSQGTGNYGYTF. The CDR3 coding sequence is TGTGCCAGCTCACAGGGGACAGGGAACTATGGCTACACCTTC. V is TRBV18 and J is TRBJ1-2; 9 nucleotides agree with TRBD1. The length of the CDR3 is 14 residues. Germline loops: CDR1 KGHSH, CDR2 LQKENI. The ends lost 4 bases at V and 2 bases at J; junction bases unmatched: 2.

The chain employs TRBV5-1 and TRBJ1-6; D is undetermined. V lost 1 base to trimming and J lost 8 bases, with 10 bases between them. The germline CDR1 and CDR2 sequences are SGHRS and YFSETQ. This CDR3 has 14 residues. The DNA for the CDR3 is TGCGCCAGCAGCTTGCTGCCAGAGGATTCACCCCTCCACTTT. Amino acid sequence: CASSLLPEDSPLHF.

V usage is TRBV2 and J usage is TRBJ2-1, with TRBD2 matching over 9 bases. The CDR3 spans 14 residues. Per the germline V gene, CDR1 is SNHLY and CDR2 is FYNNEI. V shed 4 bases, J shed 7 bases, and the junction held 5 bases outside the gene matches. DNA of the CDR3: TGTGCCAGCAGTGTGCGCGGGGGGGGAAATGAGCAGTTCTTC. Encoded protein: CASSVRGGGNEQFF.

The chain employs TRBV7-2 and TRBJ1-2; D is undetermined. In germline, CDR1 is SGHTA, CDR2 FQGNSA. Trimming took 0 bases from V and 0 from J, leaving 2 bases between them. The CDR3 has 13 amino acids. The CDR3 is CASSLAANYGYTF. The CDR3 DNA sequence: TGTGCCAGCAGCTTAGCCGCTAACTATGGCTACACCTTC.

The chain uses TRBV29-1 and TRBJ1-1, with D perhaps matching TRBD1 (6 bases). Germline CDR1 SQVTM, CDR2 ANQGSEA. This CDR3 region has 13 residues. The V end lost 5 bases, the J end lost 4 bases, and 14 bases lay between the germline ends. DNA for the CDR3: TGCAGCGTTCGAAGACAGGAGAGCACTGAAGCTTTCTTT. Translation gives CSVRRQESTEAFF.

The chain recombines TRBV29-1 with TRBJ2-1; D not resolved. The CDR3 runs 13 residues. V shed 6 bases and J shed 4 bases, with 13 bases lying between them. CDR1 and CDR2 (germline): SQVTM, ANQGSEA. The CDR3 region has the DNA TGCAGCGTGCCGGGTCAGCTGTACAATGAGCAGTTCTTC. This encodes CSVPGQLYNEQFF.

The chain carries TRBV2 and TRBJ2-7; TRBD1 matches at 9 bases. The ends lost 6 bases at V and 1 base at J; junction bases unmatched: 1. This CDR3 has 13 residues. The germline V gene has CDR1 SNHLY and CDR2 FYNNEI. In nucleotides, the CDR3 is TGTGCCAGCAGGGGGACAGGGTCCTACGAGCAGTACTTC. Translation gives CASRGTGSYEQYF.

Remarks on this clone: A junction boundary mismatches the germline segment, possibly from a read error. The V call is TRBV7-7, the J call TRBJ2-6, with 7 bases matching TRBD1. In germline, CDR1 is SSHAT, CDR2 FNYEAQ (reference sequence). The CDR3 covers 15 residues. CDR3 in DNA: TGTGCTAGCAGCCCCCAGGGGGCTGGGGCCAACGTCCTGACTTTC. This translates into CASSPQGAGANVLTF.

The chain couples TRBV12-5 to TRBJ2-7, with 11 positions matching TRBD2. J gave up 4 bases and V 5 bases, and 13 bases lay outside the gene matches. The V gene's germline CDR1 is LGHNT and CDR2 FRNRAP. The CDR3 spans 17 residues. CDR3 DNA sequence: TGTGCTAGTGGTAACCCCGCGACTAGCGGGGAGCTATACGAGCAGTACTTC. Its translation is CASGNPATSGELYEQYF.

This chain joins TRBV11-2 and TRBJ2-2; D not certain. Per the germline V gene, CDR1 is SGHAT and CDR2 is FQNNGV. V was clipped by 4 bases and J by 4 bases, with 13 bases between them. The CDR3 is made up of 15 amino acids. This CDR3 is CASSYTRTGTGELFF. DNA for the CDR3: TGTGCCAGCAGCTACACACGTACGGGCACCGGGGAGCTGTTTTTT.

CDR3 protein: CASSPPRMGQGGYTF. In DNA form, the CDR3 reads TGTGCCAGCTCACCACCCCGCATGGGGCAGGGTGGCTACACCTTC. The V and J genes are TRBV18 and TRBJ1-2; possibly TRBD1 for D (5 bases). The CDR3 loop spans 15 amino acids. CDR1 and CDR2 (germline): KGHSH, LQKENI. V lost 0 bases, J lost 7 bases, and 15 bases lay in between.

The CDR3 DNA reads as TGTGCCAGCAGTTACGCTAACAGGGGTGGCTACACCTTC. Protein product: CASSYANRGGYTF. The rearrangement uses TRBV6-5 and TRBJ1-2, with 7 nucleotides matching TRBD1. The CDR3 length is 13 residues. J gave up 7 bases and V 2 bases, and 4 bases lay outside the gene matches. The germline gives CDR1 MNHEY, CDR2 SVGAGI.

This chain connects TRBV18 to TRBJ1-1; the D gene is possibly TRBD1 (6 bases). Germline V gives CDR1 KGHSH, CDR2 LQKENI. Between the trimmed V and J ends, which lost 1 base and 1 base, there was a span of 13 bases. The CDR3 is 16 residues long. The CDR3 DNA is TGTGCCAGCTCACCACGAACAGGGCGAGAGAACACTGAAGCTTTCTTT. Translating it yields CASSPRTGRENTEAFF.

V gene TRBV19 combines with J gene TRBJ2-7; no definite D call. The CDR3 covers 14 residues. V lost 3 bases to trimming and J lost 0 bases, with 9 bases between them. Germline V gives CDR1 LNHDA, CDR2 SQIVND (reference sequence). DNA for the CDR3: TGTGCCAGTAGTATTCGAGCCAACTCCTACGAGCAGTACTTC. Encoded protein: CASSIRANSYEQYF. The full variable domain, with the rest looked up from reference TRBV19 and TRBJ2-7, is DGGITQSPKYLFRKEGQNVTLSCEQNLNHDAMYWYRQDPGQGLRLIYYSQIVNDFQKGDIAEGYSVSREKKESFPLTVTSAQKNPTAFYLCASSIRANSYEQYFGPGTRLTVT.

CDR3 DNA sequence: TGTGCCAGCAGCTTCGGACTAGCGGAATACGAGCAGTACTTC. It codes for CASSFGLAEYEQYF. The rearrangement uses TRBV11-2 and TRBJ2-7, with 10 positions matching TRBD2. Germline CDR1 reads SGHAT; CDR2 reads FQNNGV. CDR3 length: 14 amino acids. Germline trimming cut 3 bases from V and 4 bases from J; bases unmatched to any gene: 3. The full variable domain, in which reference TRBV11-2 and TRBJ2-7 provide the parts outside the CDR3, is EAGVAQSPRYKIIEKRQSVAFWCNPISGHATLYWYQQILGQGPKLLIQFQNNGVVDDSQLPKDRFSAERLKGVDSTLKIQPAKLEDSAVYLCASSFGLAEYEQYFGPGTRLTVT.

This chain joins TRBV5-1 and TRBJ1-1; D is possibly TRBD1 (5 bases). CDR3 length: 15 amino acids. Germline assignment: CDR1 SGHRS and CDR2 YFSETQ. V was shortened by 0 bases and J by 1 base, with 10 bases between the two germline ends. The CDR3 region is CASSLETGSNTEAFF. DNA for the CDR3: TGCGCCAGCAGCTTGGAAACAGGCTCGAACACTGAAGCTTTCTTT.

The chain employs TRBV2 and TRBJ2-7; no clear D. Trimming took 1 base from V and 2 from J, leaving 12 bases between them. The CDR3 runs to 15 residues. CDR1 is SNHLY, CDR2 FYNNEI, per germline. CDR3 DNA sequence: TGTGCCAGCAGTGAAGTTGCGGCCACCACCTACGAGCAGTACTTC. Its protein is CASSEVAATTYEQYF.

The rearrangement joins TRBV12-2 to TRBJ1-1. TRBV12-2 is designated a pseudogene. CDR3 size: 19 residues. The CDR3 bases are TGTGCAAGTCGCTTAGCTTTAGACCTAGAAGCCGCTATGAACACTGAAGCTTTCTTT. Protein sequence: CASRLALDLEAAMNTEAFF.

The gene calls are TRBV4-2 and TRBJ2-7; 11 bases agree with TRBD2. V shed 3 bases, J shed 3 bases, and the junction held 4 bases outside the gene matches. Germline V gene lookup returns CDR1 LGHNA and CDR2 YNFKEQ. The CDR3 runs to 15 residues. The CDR3 DNA is TGTGCCAGCAGCCAGACTAGCGGGGCGGGCTACGAGCAGTACTTC. Encoded protein: CASSQTSGAGYEQYF.

The V and J genes are TRBV25-1 and TRBJ1-6, with TRBD1 matching over 9 bases. The CDR3 extends over 14 amino acids. V dropped 6 bases and J dropped 9; count of bases not matched to a gene: 6. The germline CDR1 and CDR2 sequences are MGHDK and SYGVNS. The DNA for the CDR3 is TGTGCCAGCAGGGGACAGGGAGAAAGTTCACCCCTCCACTTT. Residues: CASRGQGESSPLHF.

This chain uses TRBV3-1 (or the pseudogene TRBV3-2) with TRBJ1-2, with 7 bases matching TRBD1. CDR1 LGHDT and CDR2 YNNKEL come from the germline V gene (reference sequence). There are 15 residues in the CDR3. Losses at the gene ends were 1 base for V and 1 base for J; bases not matched to a gene: 3. CDR3 bases: TGTGCCAGCAGCCAAGCGGCAGGGGGTAACTATGGCTACACCTTC. Residues: CASSQAAGGNYGYTF.